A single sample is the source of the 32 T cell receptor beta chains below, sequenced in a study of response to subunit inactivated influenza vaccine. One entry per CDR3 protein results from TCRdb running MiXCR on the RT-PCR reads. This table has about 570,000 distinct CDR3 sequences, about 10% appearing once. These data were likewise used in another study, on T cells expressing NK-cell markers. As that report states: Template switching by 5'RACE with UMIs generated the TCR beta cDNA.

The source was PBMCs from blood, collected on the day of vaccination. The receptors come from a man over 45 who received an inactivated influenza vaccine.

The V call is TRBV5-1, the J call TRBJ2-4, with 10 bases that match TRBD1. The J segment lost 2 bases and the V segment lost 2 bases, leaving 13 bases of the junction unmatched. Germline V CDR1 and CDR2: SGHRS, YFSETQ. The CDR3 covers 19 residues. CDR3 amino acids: CASSFLPGQGSGTKNIQYF. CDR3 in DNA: TGCGCCAGCAGCTTCTTACCGGGACAGGGGAGTGGAACCAAAAACATTCAGTACTTC.

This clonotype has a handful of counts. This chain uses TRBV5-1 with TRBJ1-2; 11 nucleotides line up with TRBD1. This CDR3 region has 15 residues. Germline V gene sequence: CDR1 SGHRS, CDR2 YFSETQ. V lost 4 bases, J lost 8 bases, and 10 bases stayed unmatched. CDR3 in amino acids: CASSLTGTGGVGYTF. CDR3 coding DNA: TGCGCCAGCAGCCTAACCGGGACAGGGGGGGTCGGCTACACCTTC.

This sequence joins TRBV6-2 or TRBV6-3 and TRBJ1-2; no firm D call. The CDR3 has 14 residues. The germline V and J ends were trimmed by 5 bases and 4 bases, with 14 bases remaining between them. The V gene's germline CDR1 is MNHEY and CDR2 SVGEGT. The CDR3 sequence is CASSQMSTTYGYTF. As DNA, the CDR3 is TGTGCCAGCAGTCAAATGTCCACCACCTATGGCTACACCTTC.

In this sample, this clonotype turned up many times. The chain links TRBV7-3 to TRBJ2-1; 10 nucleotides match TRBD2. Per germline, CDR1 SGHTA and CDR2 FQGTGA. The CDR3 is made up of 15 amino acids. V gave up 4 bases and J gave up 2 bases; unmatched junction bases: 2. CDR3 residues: CASSYSGRTYNEQFF. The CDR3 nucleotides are TGTGCCAGCAGCTATAGCGGGAGGACCTACAATGAGCAGTTCTTC.

CDR3 in amino acids: CASSLGSALEQYF. For the CDR3, the DNA is TGTGCCAGCAGTCTAGGGTCTGCTCTCGAGCAGTACTTC. J is TRBJ2-7 and V is TRBV28; D uncertain. The CDR3 is 13 residues long. Germline V gene lookup returns CDR1 MDHEN and CDR2 SYDVKM. The V end lost 5 bases, the J end lost 6 bases, and 14 bases lay between the germline ends.

The CDR3 sequence: CSATPPGPQETQYF. The CDR3 bases are TGCAGTGCTACCCCTCCGGGACCTCAAGAGACCCAGTACTTC. This chain joins TRBV20-1 and TRBJ2-5; either TRBD1 or TRBD2 may supply D (5 bases each). V was shortened by 4 bases and J by 2 bases, with 14 bases between the two germline ends. Per the germline V gene, CDR1 is DFQATT and CDR2 is SNEGSKA (reference sequence). The CDR3 consists of 14 residues.

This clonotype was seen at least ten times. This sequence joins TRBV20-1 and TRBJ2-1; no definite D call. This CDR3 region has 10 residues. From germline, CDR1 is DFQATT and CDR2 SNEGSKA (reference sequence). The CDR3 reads CSASYNEQFF. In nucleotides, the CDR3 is TGCAGCGCGTCATACAATGAGCAGTTCTTC.

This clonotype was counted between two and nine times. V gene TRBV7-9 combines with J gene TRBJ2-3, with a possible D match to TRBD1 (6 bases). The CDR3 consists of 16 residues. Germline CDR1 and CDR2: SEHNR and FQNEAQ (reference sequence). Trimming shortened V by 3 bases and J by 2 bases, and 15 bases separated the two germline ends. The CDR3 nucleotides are TGTGCCAGCAGCTTTCCCAGACAGGCCTACACAGATACGCAGTATTTT. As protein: CASSFPRQAYTDTQYF.

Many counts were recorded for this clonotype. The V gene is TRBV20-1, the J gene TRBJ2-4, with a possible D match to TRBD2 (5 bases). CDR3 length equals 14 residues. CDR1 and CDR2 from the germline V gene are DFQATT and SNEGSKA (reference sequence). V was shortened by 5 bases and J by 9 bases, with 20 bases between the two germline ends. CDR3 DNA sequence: TGCAGTGCTCCCACGGGGTCGGCCAAGGGCATTCAGTACTTC. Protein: CSAPTGSAKGIQYF.

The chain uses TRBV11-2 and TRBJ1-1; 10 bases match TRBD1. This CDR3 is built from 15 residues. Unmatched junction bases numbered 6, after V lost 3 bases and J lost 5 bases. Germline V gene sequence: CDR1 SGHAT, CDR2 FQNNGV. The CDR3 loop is CASSFFGQGVTEAFF. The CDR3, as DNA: TGTGCCAGCAGCTTCTTCGGACAGGGGGTAACTGAAGCTTTCTTT. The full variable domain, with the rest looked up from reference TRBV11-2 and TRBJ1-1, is EAGVAQSPRYKIIEKRQSVAFWCNPISGHATLYWYQQILGQGPKLLIQFQNNGVVDDSQLPKDRFSAERLKGVDSTLKIQPAKLEDSAVYLCASSFFGQGVTEAFFGQGTRLTVV.

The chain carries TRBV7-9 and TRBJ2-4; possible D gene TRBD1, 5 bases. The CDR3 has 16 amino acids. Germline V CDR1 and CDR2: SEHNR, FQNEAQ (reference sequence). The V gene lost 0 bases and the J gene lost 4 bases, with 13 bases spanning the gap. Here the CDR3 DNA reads TGTGCCAGCAGCTTAGCGCGGCAGGGCTGGAAAAACATTCAGTACTTC. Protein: CASSLARQGWKNIQYF. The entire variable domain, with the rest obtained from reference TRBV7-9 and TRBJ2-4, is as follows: DTGVSQNPRHKITKRGQNVTFRCDPISEHNRLYWYRQTLGQGPEFLTYFQNEAQLEKSRLLSDRFSAERPKGSFSTLEIQRTEQGDSAMYLCASSLARQGWKNIQYFGAGTRLSVL.

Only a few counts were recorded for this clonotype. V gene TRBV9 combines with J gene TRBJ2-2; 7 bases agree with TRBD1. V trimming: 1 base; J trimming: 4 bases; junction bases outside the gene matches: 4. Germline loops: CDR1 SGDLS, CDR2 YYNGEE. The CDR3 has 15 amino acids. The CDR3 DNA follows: TGTGCCAGCAGCGTACGACAGGGAAGCACCGGGGAGCTGTTTTTT. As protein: CASSVRQGSTGELFF.

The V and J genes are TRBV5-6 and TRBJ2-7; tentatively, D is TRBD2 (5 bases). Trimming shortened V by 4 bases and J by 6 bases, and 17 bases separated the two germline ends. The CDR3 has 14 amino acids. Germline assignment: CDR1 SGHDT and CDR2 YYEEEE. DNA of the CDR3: TGTGCCAGCAGCCCGTCAGCCGTGAGGGTCGAGCAGTACTTC. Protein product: CASSPSAVRVEQYF.

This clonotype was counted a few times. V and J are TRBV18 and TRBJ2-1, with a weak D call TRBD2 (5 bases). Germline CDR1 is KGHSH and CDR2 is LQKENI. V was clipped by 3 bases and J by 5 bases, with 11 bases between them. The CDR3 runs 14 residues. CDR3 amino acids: CASSPQTGNNEQFF. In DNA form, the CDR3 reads TGTGCCAGCTCACCCCAGACGGGGAACAATGAGCAGTTCTTC. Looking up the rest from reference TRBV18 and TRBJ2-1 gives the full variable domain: NAGVMQNPRHLVRRRGQEARLRCSPMKGHSHVYWYRQLPEEGLKFMVYLQKENIIDESGMPKERFSAEFPKEGPSILRIQQVVRGDSAAYFCASSPQTGNNEQFFGPGTRLTVL.

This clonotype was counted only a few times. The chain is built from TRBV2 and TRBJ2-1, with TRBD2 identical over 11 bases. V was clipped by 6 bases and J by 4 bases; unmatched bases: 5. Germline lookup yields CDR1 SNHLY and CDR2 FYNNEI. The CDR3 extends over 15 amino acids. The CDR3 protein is CASRKTSGVYNEQFF. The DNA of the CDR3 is TGTGCCAGCAGGAAGACTAGCGGGGTATACAATGAGCAGTTCTTC.

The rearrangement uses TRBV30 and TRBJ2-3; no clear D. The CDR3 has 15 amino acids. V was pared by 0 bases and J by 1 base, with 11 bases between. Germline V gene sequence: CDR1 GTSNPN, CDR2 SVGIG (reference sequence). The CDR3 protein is CAWSVLPTRTDTQYF. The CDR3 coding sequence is TGTGCCTGGAGTGTCCTCCCGACCCGCACAGATACGCAGTATTTT.

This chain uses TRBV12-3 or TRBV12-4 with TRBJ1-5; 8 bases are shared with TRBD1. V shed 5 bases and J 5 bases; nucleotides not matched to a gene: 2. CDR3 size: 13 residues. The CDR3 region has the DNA TGTGCCAGCAGTATGACAGGGGATCAGCCCCAGCATTTT. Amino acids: CASSMTGDQPQHF.

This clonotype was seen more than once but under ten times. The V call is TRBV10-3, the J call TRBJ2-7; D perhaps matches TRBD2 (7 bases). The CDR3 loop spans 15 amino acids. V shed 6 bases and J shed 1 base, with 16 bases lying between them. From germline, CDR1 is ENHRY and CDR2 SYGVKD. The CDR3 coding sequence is TGTGCCATCAGGGGGGCGGGGGCTCAGTCCTACGAGCAGTACTTC. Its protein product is CAIRGAGAQSYEQYF.

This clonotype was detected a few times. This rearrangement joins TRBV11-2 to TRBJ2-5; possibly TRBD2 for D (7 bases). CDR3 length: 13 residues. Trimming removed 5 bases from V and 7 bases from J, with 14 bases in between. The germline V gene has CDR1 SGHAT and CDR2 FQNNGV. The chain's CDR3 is CASSKGGGGTQYF. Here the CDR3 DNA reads TGTGCCAGCAGCAAAGGGGGAGGGGGGACCCAGTACTTC.

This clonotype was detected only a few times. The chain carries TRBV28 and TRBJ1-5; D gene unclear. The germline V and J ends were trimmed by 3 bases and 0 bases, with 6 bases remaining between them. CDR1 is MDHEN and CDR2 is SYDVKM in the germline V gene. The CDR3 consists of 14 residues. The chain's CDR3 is CASSFARSNQPQHF. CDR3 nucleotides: TGTGCCAGCAGTTTCGCTCGTAGCAATCAGCCCCAGCATTTT.

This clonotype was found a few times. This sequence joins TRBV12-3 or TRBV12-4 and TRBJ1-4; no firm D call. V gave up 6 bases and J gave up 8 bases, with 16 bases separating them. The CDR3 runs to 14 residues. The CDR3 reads CASRESGRGEKLFF. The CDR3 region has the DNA TGTGCCAGCAGGGAATCCGGTCGTGGAGAAAAACTGTTTTTT.

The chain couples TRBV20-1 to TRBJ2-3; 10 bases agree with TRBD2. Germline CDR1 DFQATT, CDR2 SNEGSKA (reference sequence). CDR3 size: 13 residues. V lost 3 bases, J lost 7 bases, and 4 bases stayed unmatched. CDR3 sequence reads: CSARAGLANTQYF. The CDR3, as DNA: TGCAGTGCTAGGGCGGGACTAGCGAATACGCAGTATTTT.

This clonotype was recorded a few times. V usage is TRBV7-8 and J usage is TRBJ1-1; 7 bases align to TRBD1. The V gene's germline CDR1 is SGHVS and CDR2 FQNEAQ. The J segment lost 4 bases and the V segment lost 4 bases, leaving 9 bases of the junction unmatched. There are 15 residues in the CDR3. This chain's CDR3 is CASSSRRDRVTEAFF. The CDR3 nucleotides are TGTGCCAGCAGCTCCCGACGCGACAGGGTCACTGAAGCTTTCTTT.

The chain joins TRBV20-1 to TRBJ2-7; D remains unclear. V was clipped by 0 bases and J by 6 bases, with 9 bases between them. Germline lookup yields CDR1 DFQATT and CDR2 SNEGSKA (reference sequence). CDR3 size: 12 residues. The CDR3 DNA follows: TGCAGTGCTAGAGATAACACGCGCGAGCAGTACTTC. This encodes CSARDNTREQYF.

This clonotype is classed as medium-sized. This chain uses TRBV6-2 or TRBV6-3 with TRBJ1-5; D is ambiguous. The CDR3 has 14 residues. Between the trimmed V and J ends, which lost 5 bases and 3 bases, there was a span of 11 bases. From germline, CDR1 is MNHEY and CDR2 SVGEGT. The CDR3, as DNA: TGTGCCAGCAGTCGGAGGGCTGACAATCAGCCCCAGCATTTT. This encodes CASSRRADNQPQHF.

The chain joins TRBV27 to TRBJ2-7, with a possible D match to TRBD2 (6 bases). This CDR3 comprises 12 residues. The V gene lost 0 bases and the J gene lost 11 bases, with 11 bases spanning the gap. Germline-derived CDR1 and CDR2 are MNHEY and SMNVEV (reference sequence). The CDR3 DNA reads TGTGCCAGCAGTTTATCCCGGGGGAGAAAGTACTTC. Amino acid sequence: CASSLSRGRKYF.

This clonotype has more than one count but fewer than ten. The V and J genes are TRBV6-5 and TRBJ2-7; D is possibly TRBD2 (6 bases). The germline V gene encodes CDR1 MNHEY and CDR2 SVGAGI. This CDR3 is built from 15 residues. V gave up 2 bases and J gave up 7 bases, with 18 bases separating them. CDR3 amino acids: CASSYTGGLGGEQYF. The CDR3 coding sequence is TGTGCCAGCAGTTACACCGGGGGACTGGGTGGTGAGCAGTACTTC.

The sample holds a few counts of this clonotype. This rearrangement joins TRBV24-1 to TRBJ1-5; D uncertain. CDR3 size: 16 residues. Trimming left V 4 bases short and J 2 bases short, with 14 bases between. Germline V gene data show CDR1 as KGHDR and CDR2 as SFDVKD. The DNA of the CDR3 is TGTGCCACCAGTGAGTCCTCCGCTTTGGGCAATCAGCCCCAGCATTTT. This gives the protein CATSESSALGNQPQHF.

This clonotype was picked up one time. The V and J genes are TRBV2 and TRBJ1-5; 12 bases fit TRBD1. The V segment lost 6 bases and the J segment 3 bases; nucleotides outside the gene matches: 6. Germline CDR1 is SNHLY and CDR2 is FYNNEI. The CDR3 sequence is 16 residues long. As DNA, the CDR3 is TGTGCCAGCAGGAAGGGACAGGGGGCCGTCAATCAGCCCCAGCATTTT. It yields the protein CASRKGQGAVNQPQHF. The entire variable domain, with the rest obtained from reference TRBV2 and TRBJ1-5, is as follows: EPEVTQTPSHQVTQMGQEVILRCVPISNHLYFYWYRQILGQKVEFLVSFYNNEISEKSEIFDDQFSVERPDGSNFTLKIRSTKLEDSAMYFCASRKGQGAVNQPQHFGDGTRLSIL.

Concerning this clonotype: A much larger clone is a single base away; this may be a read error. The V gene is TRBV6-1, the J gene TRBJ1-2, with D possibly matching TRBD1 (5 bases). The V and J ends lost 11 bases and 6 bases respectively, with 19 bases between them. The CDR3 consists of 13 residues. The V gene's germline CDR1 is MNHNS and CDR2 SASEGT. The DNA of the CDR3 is TGTGCCCCCATGGAGAGGGACGCCAATGGCTACACCTTC. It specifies CAPMERDANGYTF.

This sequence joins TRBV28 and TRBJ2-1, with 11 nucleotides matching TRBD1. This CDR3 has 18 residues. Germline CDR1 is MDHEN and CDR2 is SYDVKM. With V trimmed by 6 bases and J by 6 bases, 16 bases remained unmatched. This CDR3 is CASRPRTGGYRRGNEQFF. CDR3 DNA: TGTGCCAGCAGGCCCCGGACAGGGGGCTATCGGCGGGGCAATGAGCAGTTCTTC.

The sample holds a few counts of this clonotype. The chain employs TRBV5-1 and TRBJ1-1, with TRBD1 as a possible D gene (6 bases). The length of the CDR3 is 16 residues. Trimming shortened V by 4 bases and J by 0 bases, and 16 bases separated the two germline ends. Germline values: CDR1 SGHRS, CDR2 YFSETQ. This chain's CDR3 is CASSRTGGNMNTEAFF. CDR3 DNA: TGCGCCAGCAGCAGAACCGGGGGCAACATGAACACTGAAGCTTTCTTT.